The present TCR beta chain was sequenced within a study of blood T cell repertoires in COVID-19 (TCRdb year 2020). Study-wide context: Samples from collaborators originated in the United States, Italy and Spain and spanned both the acute and convalescent phases of COVID-19. The material from the prospective study consisted of cDNA or gDNA derived from T cells, B-cell-depleted T cells, or PBMCs. The dataset comprised deeply sampled blood TCRbeta repertoires from subjects exposed to, actively infected with, or recovered from COVID-19. The repertoires were released in a freely available public database intended as a resource for research on the immune response to SARS-CoV-2. Samples were obtained from the ongoing ImmuneRACE study (first 160 participants) and from about 1,300 subjects provided by 6 global collaborators. Nearly every sample came with metadata listing a de-identified subject ID, COVID-19 status, age in years and sex. Where available, HLA class I and class II types were taken from metadata supplied by the sample provider and were not determined by assay-based typing. Study-level results and caveats: How much clinical and demographic metadata was included differed by source and by participant, and the metadata was provided uncurated.

CDR1 is given as SGHRS and CDR2 as YFSETQ, both from the germline V gene. The cysteine opens and the phenylalanine closes a CDR3 of 15 amino acids. Only the CDR3 part of the read is kept: 45 bases, read in frame from the first base. Between the V and J ends, shortened by 3 bases and 1 base respectively, the junction contains 10 bases. This clone has just a few counts. Its cognate antigen has yet to be identified. Base qualities are not recorded, but no much larger clone differs from it by a single base. TCRbeta CDR3 regions were amplified from genomic DNA using the immunoSEQ Assay, a bias-controlled multiplex PCR. The study's processing was this. Nucleated cell counts per sample were estimated from amplification of reference gene primers within the assay. To quantify the absolute abundance of each unique TCRbeta CDR3 rearrangement, sequence reads were collapsed and filtered. For each sample, productive Simpson clonality was calculated as the square root of Simpson's diversity index across productive rearrangements. In its TCRdb copy, this immuneACCESS table keeps in-frame sequences only and misses some clones. Where compared with another copy, unresolved V genes explain less than half of these, and the others have no known cause. That table supplies the V and J calls and clone size; D and trimming were determined from the DNA. In all, the sample holds over 150,000 clones, and roughly 83% of those were seen once. 12% of the sample is in the top ten clones.

One collaborating source in Seattle enrolled patients during active infection and followed them longitudinally through the course of disease. Collaborating institutions collected whole blood in K2EDTA tubes following their own protocols. For TCRbeta analysis, collaborators shipped samples in one of three forms: frozen whole blood, isolated PBMCs, or DNA extracted from either of those sample types. Rearrangement joined TRBV5-1 to TRBJ2-2; TRBD1 might be the D gene, on 5 matching bases. The receptor was derived from a woman aged 60-75 years with COVID-19, enrolled during active disease. Material for sequencing was peripheral blood. The DNA reads as follows: TGCGCCAGCAGCTCTCAGGGCAAGAACACCGGGGAGCTGTTTTTT. Its translation reads: CASSSQGKNTGELFF.